The rows below give T cell receptor beta chains drawn from one sample of a study of metastatic and nonmetastatic thyroid tumors. TCRdb reassembled clones from the PCR reads with MiXCR. The sample lists tens of thousands of clones, less than 20% occurring once. Sequenced input: blood. These receptors were taken from a female donor with papillary thyroid cancer or a benign thyroid nodule (not recorded which). Some clones in this sample may be carry-over from other donors' samples. Both conserved end residues are trimmed from each CDR3.

V	CDR3
TRBV6-2/TRBV6-3	ASSYSGLASSYNEQF
TRBV19	ASSNRGRNTEAF
TRBV7-3	ASSGSGGAGEQF
TRBV30	AWSEVGVSGNTIY
TRBV30	AWSVFPWENGYT
TRBV4-2	ASSPTPQTEGYNEQF
TRBV12-3/TRBV12-4	ASSLTSGTDTQY
TRBV7-8	ASSLRSSNRGSGGYT
TRBV6-2/TRBV6-3	ASEGDTDEQY
TRBV4-2	ASSPKGETSGRNEQF
TRBV2	ASSEKAYGYT
TRBV2	ASTLISGRAGETQY
TRBV6-1	ASSEQGARTIY
TRBV28	ASSLRLGQGVEKLF
TRBV11-2	ASSLYGGESYEQY
TRBV19	ATQGLAGDNEQF
TRBV6-1	ASRARNSGNTIY
TRBV4-2	ASSQNPGVRFNYGYT
TRBV27	ASSLGGGADQETQY
TRBV7-2	ASSLAGPEQY
TRBV7-6	ASSLTGSGCAYGYA
TRBV6-5	ASSYSLTGRDTQY
TRBV7-3	ANSQLNNEQF
TRBV7-9	ASSRETSGRAGEQF
TRBV10-3	AIKGQGTPGELF
TRBV24-1	ATSVQGEEQF
TRBV24-1	ATGRLSGNHNEQL
TRBV30	AWSKGQNTEAF
TRBV18	ASSPPRRGYEAEAF
TRBV7-3	ASSPAPGQGVQETQY
TRBV7-9	ASSTGGYNTGELF
TRBV30	ASRRQGEVSPLH
TRBV2	ASETSGRARGNEQF
TRBV6-2/TRBV6-3	ASSYSSGANVLT
TRBV28	ASSLGPPPGLAGTYEQY
TRBV27	ASRSPSGRVYEQY
TRBV12-3/TRBV12-4	ASSSGTGTEAF
TRBV10-3	AISGAENQPQH
TRBV12-3/TRBV12-4	ASSLNYGSYEQY
TRBV5-1	ASSLEDWETQY
TRBV3-1	ASSQVTDRGHNEQF
TRBV6-2/TRBV6-3	ASSYATGKEETQY
TRBV6-1	ASRPGGGPLDEQF
TRBV15	ATSFGLAGVLYNEQF
TRBV2	ASAEGGEQY
TRBV3-1	ASSQEGGRTEAF
TRBV6-2/TRBV6-3	ASRYLRFADTQY
TRBV4-3	ASSQAHLARNEQY
TRBV5-4	ASSLDSSSYNEQF
TRBV20-1	SARDYTLDEKLF
TRBV18	ASSLDRAITYEQY
TRBV6-2/TRBV6-3	ASRGLGMLTGERF
TRBV5-1	ASRLDAGSGDIQY
TRBV6-1	ASSGSGGYSTDTQY
TRBV5-1	ASSLALTKYNSPLH
TRBV6-4	ASSSGTGGQETQY